Listed below are T cell receptor beta chains from one sample, sequenced in a study of blood T cell repertoires in COVID-19. The table came from immunoSEQ multiplex PCR; TCRdb's copy has only in-frame clones and leaves some out. The table shows tens of thousands of clones, with about 92% occurring only once. Specimen: peripheral blood. All receptors come from a human donor in a cohort sampled during active COVID-19. The CDR3 runs from the conserved cysteine through the conserved F or W. A D gene is named only where the DNA matches it firmly. Size tells how often a clone was seen (once, few, many) or the class of an expanded clone, and some rows leave it out.

V gene	J gene	D gene	clone size	CDR3 protein	CDR3 DNA
TRBV5-1	TRBJ1-3	.	.	CASRDDAGTGGNTIYF	TGCGCCAGCAGGGATGACGCGGGTACTGGTGGAAACACCATATATTTT
TRBV7-9	TRBJ1-1	.	.	CASSEDTEAFF	TGTGCCAGCAGCGAGGACACTGAAGCTTTCTTT
TRBV14	TRBJ2-2	.	.	CASSQVSSDGELFF	TGTGCCAGCAGCCAAGTCTCTAGCGACGGGGAGCTGTTTTTT
TRBV19	TRBJ1-3	.	.	CASSKSRLGVEGNTIYF	TGTGCCAGTAGTAAATCGCGGCTTGGAGTCGAGGGAAACACCATATATTTT
TRBV18	TRBJ2-3	TRBD1	.	CASSPGQPDTQYF	TGTGCCAGCTCACCGGGACAGCCAGATACGCAGTATTTT
TRBV19	TRBJ2-5	TRBD1	.	CASRQGAVETQYF	TGTGCCAGTAGACAGGGGGCCGTGGAGACCCAGTACTTC
TRBV28	TRBJ1-2	.	.	CAAQNRYGYTF	TGTGCCGCACAGAATCGCTATGGCTACACCTTC
TRBV7-2	TRBJ1-6	.	.	CASSLTGNSPLHF	TGTGCCAGCAGCCTTACAGGGAATTCACCCCTCCACTTT
TRBV7-2	TRBJ1-2	.	.	CASSTRGGRVPVGYTF	TGTGCCAGCAGCACCCGGGGGGGGCGCGTCCCGGTCGGCTACACCTTC
TRBV7-3	TRBJ2-3	TRBD2	.	CASSLSGPLAASTDTQYF	TGTGCCAGCAGCTTAAGCGGACCCCTAGCGGCCAGCACAGATACGCAGTATTTT
TRBV18	TRBJ1-1	.	.	CASSPILSRGGTEAFF	TGTGCCAGCTCACCAATCCTGTCAAGGGGCGGTACTGAAGCTTTCTTT
TRBV19	TRBJ1-2	TRBD1	.	CASSPTGTANYGYTF	TGTGCCAGTAGTCCGACAGGGACGGCTAACTATGGCTACACCTTC
TRBV30	TRBJ1-4	TRBD1	once	CAWSVLWGTGIEKLFF	TGTGCCTGGAGTGTATTGTGGGGGACAGGAATTGAAAAACTGTTTTTT
TRBV7-6	TRBJ1-6	TRBD1	.	CASSLRDRPFSPLHF	TGTGCCAGCAGCTTACGGGACAGGCCCTTTTCACCCCTCCACTTT
TRBV7-8	TRBJ1-3	TRBD1	.	CASSLEGARGNTIYF	TGTGCCAGCAGCTTAGAGGGGGCGAGGGGAAACACCATATATTTT
TRBV27	TRBJ2-1	TRBD1	.	CASSSQGASYNEQFF	TGTGCCAGCAGTTCACAGGGGGCGTCCTACAATGAGCAGTTCTTC
TRBV24-1	TRBJ2-5	TRBD2	once	CATSDPRGEQETQYF	TGTGCCACCAGTGATCCCCGGGGGGAGCAAGAGACCCAGTACTTC
TRBV5-6	TRBJ1-3	.	.	CASNPRTGSSGNTIYF	TGTGCCAGCAACCCTCGGACGGGGAGCTCTGGAAACACCATATATTTT
TRBV6-6	TRBJ1-2	.	.	CASSYARYGYTF	TGTGCCAGCAGTTACGCGCGCTATGGCTACACCTTC
TRBV5-1	TRBJ1-5	.	once	CASSLSGGRNQPQHF	TGCGCCAGCAGCCTATCGGGGGGGCGCAATCAGCCCCAGCATTTT
TRBV2	TRBJ1-4	.	few	CASSGQGLSNEKLFF	TGTGCCAGCAGTGGGCAGGGCCTATCTAATGAAAAACTGTTTTTT
TRBV24-1	TRBJ2-6	.	.	CATSDGVGMGAGANVLTF	TGTGCCACCAGTGATGGGGTGGGAATGGGAGCCGGGGCCAACGTCCTGACTTTC
TRBV12-5	TRBJ1-4	.	.	CASGLDPKGWGLGKEKLFF	TGTGCTAGTGGTTTAGACCCGAAGGGGTGGGGCCTGGGCAAAGAAAAACTGTTTTTT
TRBV28	TRBJ1-2	TRBD1	.	CASSLPDRANYGYTF	TGTGCCAGCAGTTTACCGGACAGGGCAAACTATGGCTACACCTTC
TRBV7-9	TRBJ1-1	TRBD1	once	CASSQQGRYTEAFF	TGTGCCAGCAGCCAACAGGGGAGGTACACTGAAGCTTTCTTT